The source of this T cell receptor beta chain is a study of blood T cell repertoires in COVID-19. Study as a whole: Sample material is recorded as cDNA or gDNA derived from T cells, B-cell-depleted T cells, or PBMCs.

The data were produced by immunoSEQ multiplex PCR, yet TCRdb's version contains in-frame clones alone and is incomplete. The sample gives more than 250,000 clones, about 91% of which show up once; around 1.6% is in the top ten. Germline-derived CDR1 and CDR2 are SGHRS and YFSETQ. With 0 bases removed from V and 6 bases from J, the gap between germline ends came to 13 bases. CDR3 length: 15 residues. Seattle's enrolled individuals joined amid active infection and were then monitored longitudinally. The clonotype was recovered from a young woman with COVID-19, enrolled during active disease. Sequencing was done on a sample of peripheral blood. The V gene is TRBV5-1, the J gene TRBJ2-4; a possible D gene is TRBD1 (6 bases). The chain's CDR3 is CASSLAVAGANIQYF. CDR3 nucleotide sequence: TGCGCCAGCAGCTTGGCCGTGGCAGGGGCAAACATTCAGTACTTC.